One sample yielded the 3 T cell receptor beta chains listed below, sequenced in a study of T cell repertoires in cytomegalovirus infection. Which antigens these TCRs recognize remains unknown. Each CDR3 protein gets one entry after TCRdb re-called the reads with MiXCR. The sample yields 750,000 to 950,000 distinct CDR3 sequences, 25% to 30% seen once. This material consisted of cultured CD8+ T cells from PBMCs, taken from culture after CMV antigen stimulation. The receptors originated from a human donor in good health (CMV status not recorded). Some clones in this sample may be carry-over from other donors' samples.

This clonotype has just a few counts. The chain combines TRBV27 with TRBJ1-4; the D gene is possibly TRBD1 (5 bases). V was clipped by 3 bases and J by 10 bases, with 12 bases between them. Germline lookup yields CDR1 MNHEY and CDR2 SMNVEV (reference sequence). The CDR3 has 13 amino acids. The CDR3 nucleotides are TGTGCCAGCAGTTTCCAGGGTGGGGGAAAACTGTTTTTT. Protein: CASSFQGGGKLFF.

This clonotype turned up a few times. CDR3 residues: CASTTGLNEQFF. The CDR3 DNA reads TGTGCCAGTACCACAGGGCTCAATGAGCAGTTCTTC. The chain is built from TRBV19 and TRBJ2-1; tentative D call: TRBD1 (6 bases). Germline lookup yields CDR1 LNHDA and CDR2 SQIVND (reference sequence). The CDR3 loop spans 12 amino acids. V gave up 7 bases and J gave up 6 bases, with 10 bases separating them.

As to this clonotype: One end of the junction fails to match germline, which may point to a read error. CDR3 region: CAGSPRAGETQYF. CDR3 DNA sequence: TGTGCCGGCTCACCAAGGGCCGGGGAGACCCAGTACTTC. The chain combines TRBV18 with TRBJ2-5; D remains unclear. Germline lookup yields CDR1 KGHSH and CDR2 LQKENI. CDR3 size: 13 residues.